This T cell receptor beta chain was profiled in a study of cytomegalovirus exposure and HLA in healthy donors. Study-level points and caveats: Follow-up analysis later connected one missense variant in DCLRE1C with trimming of TCR beta V- and J-genes. There were 160 or so TCR beta chains listed as cytomegalovirus-associated. HLA allele associations emerged for roughly 16,000 TCR beta sequences in a later analysis, at 0.05 false discovery rate. The classifier reportedly diagnosed cytomegalovirus status with high sensitivity and specificity.

It was with 60 Vbeta and 13 Jbeta primers that the PCR ran. The data were produced by immunoSEQ multiplex PCR, yet TCRdb's version contains in-frame clones alone and is incomplete. Here the sample spans hundreds of thousands of clones, 75% to 90% being singletons. V shed 4 bases and J shed 0 bases, with 11 bases lying between them. The CDR3 consists of 15 residues. The V gene's germline CDR1 is SGHTA and CDR2 FQGNSA. Details on this clone: Its antigen is unknown.

Sequenced material: PBMCs. This receptor was taken from a boy aged 2 to 10 in good health and CMV-seronegative. The rearrangement uses TRBV7-2 and TRBJ2-3, with TRBD2 as a possible D gene (5 bases). The CDR3 loop reads CASSSLLDSTDTQYF. The CDR3, as DNA: TGTGCCAGCAGCTCCCTACTAGATAGCACAGATACGCAGTATTTT.